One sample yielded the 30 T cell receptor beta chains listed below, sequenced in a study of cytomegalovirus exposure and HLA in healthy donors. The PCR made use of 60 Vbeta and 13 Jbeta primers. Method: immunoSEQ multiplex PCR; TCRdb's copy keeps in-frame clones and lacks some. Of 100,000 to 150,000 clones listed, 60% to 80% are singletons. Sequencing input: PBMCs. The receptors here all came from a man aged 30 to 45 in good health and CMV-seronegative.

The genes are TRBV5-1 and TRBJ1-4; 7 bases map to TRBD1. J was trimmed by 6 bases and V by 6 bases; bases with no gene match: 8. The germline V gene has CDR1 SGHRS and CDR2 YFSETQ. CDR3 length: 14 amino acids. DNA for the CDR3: TGCGCCAGCACCGAACAGGGGCCCGATGAAAAACTGTTTTTT. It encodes CASTEQGPDEKLFF. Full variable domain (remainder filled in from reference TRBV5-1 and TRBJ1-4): KAGVTQTPRYLIKTRGQQVTLSCSPISGHRSVSWYQQTPGQGLQFLFEYFSETQRNKGNFPGRFSGRQFSNSRSEMNVSTLELGDSALYLCASTEQGPDEKLFFGSGTQLSVL.

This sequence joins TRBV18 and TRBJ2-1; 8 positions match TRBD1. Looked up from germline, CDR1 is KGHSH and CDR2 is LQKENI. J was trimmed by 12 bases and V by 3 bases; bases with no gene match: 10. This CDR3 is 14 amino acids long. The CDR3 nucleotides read TGTGCCAGCTCACCTCAGACAGGGGAAAACGGGCAGTTCTTC. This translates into CASSPQTGENGQFF. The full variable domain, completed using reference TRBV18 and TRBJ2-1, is NAGVMQNPRHLVRRRGQEARLRCSPMKGHSHVYWYRQLPEEGLKFMVYLQKENIIDESGMPKERFSAEFPKEGPSILRIQQVVRGDSAAYFCASSPQTGENGQFFGPGTRLTVL.

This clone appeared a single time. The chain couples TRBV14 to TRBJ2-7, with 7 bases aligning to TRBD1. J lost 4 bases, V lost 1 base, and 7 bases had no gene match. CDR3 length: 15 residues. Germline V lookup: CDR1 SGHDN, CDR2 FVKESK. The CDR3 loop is CASSQAPAQGYEQYF. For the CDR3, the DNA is TGTGCCAGCAGCCAAGCTCCCGCACAGGGGTACGAGCAGTACTTC. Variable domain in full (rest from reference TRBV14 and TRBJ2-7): EAGVTQFPSHSVIEKGQTVTLRCDPISGHDNLYWYRRVMGKEIKFLLHFVKESKQDESGMPNNRFLAERTGGTYSTLKVQPAELEDSGVYFCASSQAPAQGYEQYFGPGTRLTVT.

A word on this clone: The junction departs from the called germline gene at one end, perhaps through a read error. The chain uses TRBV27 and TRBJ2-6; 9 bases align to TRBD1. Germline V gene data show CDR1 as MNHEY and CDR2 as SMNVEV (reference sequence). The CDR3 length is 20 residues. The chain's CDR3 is CAGSLTPPGTGFTGANVLTF. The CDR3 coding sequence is TGTGCCGGCAGTTTAACCCCCCCCGGGACAGGGTTTACTGGGGCCAACGTCCTGACTTTC.

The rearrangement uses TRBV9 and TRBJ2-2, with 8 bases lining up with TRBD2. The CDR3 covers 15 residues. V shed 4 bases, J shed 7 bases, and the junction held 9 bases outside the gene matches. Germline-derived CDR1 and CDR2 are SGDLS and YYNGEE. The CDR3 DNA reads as TGTGCCAGCAGCTTCACGGGGGGGCTGGACGGGGAGCTGTTTTTT. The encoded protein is CASSFTGGLDGELFF.

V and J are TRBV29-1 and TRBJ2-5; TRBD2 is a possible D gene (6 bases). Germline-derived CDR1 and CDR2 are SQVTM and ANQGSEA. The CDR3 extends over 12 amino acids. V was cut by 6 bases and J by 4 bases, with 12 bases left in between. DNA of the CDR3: TGCAGCGTCGAACTAGCCCGAGAGACCCAGTACTTC. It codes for CSVELARETQYF.

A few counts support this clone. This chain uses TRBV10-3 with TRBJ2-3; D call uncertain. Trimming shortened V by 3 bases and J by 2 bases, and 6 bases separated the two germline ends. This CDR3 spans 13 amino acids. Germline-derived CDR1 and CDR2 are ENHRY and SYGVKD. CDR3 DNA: TGTGCCATCAGTGATTCAAACACAGATACGCAGTATTTT. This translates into CAISDSNTDTQYF.

This CDR3 is CASSLRDSEQFF. The CDR3 nucleotides read TGTGCCAGCAGTTTACGGGACAGCGAGCAGTTCTTC. The chain uses TRBV6-1 and TRBJ2-1; TRBD1 agrees at 7 bases. This CDR3 comprises 12 residues. V gave up 5 bases and J gave up 10 bases; unmatched junction bases: 5. Germline values: CDR1 MNHNS, CDR2 SASEGT.

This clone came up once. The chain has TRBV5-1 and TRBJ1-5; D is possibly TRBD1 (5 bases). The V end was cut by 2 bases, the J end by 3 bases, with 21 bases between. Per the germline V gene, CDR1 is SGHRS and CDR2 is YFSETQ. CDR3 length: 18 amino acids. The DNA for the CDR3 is TGCGCCAGCAGCTTACAACCAGCGGGGGGGAACTACAATCAGCCCCAGCATTTT. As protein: CASSLQPAGGNYNQPQHF.

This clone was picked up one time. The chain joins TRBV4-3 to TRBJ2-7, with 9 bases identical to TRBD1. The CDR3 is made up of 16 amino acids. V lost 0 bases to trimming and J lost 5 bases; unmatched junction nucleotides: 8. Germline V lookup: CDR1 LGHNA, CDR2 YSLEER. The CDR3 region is CASSQEGGQGYDEQYF. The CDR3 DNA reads TGCGCCAGCAGCCAAGAGGGGGGACAGGGTTACGACGAGCAGTACTTC.

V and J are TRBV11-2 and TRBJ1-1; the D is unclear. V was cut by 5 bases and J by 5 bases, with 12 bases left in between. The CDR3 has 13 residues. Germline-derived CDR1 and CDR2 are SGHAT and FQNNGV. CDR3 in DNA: TGTGCCAGCAGCGCCGGGGTGGGGACTGAAGCTTTCTTT. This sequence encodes CASSAGVGTEAFF.

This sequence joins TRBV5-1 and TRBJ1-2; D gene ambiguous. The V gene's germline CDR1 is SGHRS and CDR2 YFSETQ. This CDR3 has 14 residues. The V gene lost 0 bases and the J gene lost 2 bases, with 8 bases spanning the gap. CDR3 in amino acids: CASSLEVENYGYTF. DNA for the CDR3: TGCGCCAGCAGCTTGGAGGTGGAGAACTATGGCTACACCTTC.

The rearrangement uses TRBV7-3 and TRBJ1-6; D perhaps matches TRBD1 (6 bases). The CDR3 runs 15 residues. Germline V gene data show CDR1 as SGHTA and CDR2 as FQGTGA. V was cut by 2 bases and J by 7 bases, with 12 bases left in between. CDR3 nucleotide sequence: TGTGCCAGCAGCTTATTGGGGGCGCAAAATTCACCCCTCCACTTT. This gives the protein CASSLLGAQNSPLHF.

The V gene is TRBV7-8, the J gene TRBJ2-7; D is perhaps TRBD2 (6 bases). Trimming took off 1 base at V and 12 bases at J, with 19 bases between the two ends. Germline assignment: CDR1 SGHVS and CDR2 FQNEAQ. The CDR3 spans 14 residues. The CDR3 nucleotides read TGTGCCAGCAGCTTAGTAGTCGGACTACCGAAGCTGTACTTC. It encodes CASSLVVGLPKLYF.

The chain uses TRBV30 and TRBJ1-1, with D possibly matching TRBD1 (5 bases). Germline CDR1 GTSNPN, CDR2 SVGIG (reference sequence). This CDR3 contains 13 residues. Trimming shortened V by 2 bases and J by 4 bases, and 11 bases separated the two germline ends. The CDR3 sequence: CAWSSMGGTEAFF. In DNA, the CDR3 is TGTGCCTGGAGTAGTATGGGGGGCACTGAAGCTTTCTTT.

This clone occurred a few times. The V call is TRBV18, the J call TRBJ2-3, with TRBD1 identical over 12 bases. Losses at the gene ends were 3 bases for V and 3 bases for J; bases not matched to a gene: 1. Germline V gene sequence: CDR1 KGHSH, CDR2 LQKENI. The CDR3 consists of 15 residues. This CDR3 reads CASSPGQGATDTQYF. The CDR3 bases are TGTGCCAGCTCACCGGGACAGGGGGCTACAGATACGCAGTATTTT.

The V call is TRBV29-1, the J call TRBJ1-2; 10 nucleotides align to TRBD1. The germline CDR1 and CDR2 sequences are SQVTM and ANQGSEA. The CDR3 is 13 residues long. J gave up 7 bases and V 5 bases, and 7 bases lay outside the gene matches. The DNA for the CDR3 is TGCAGCGTTAGATTGACAGGGGGCGGTGGCTACACCTTC. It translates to CSVRLTGGGGYTF. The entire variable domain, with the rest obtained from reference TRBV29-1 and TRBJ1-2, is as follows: SAVISQKPSRDICQRGTSLTIQCQVDSQVTMMFWYRQQPGQSLTLIATANQGSEATYESGFVIDKFPISRPNLTFSTLTVSNMSPEDSSIYLCSVRLTGGGGYTFGSGTRLTVV.

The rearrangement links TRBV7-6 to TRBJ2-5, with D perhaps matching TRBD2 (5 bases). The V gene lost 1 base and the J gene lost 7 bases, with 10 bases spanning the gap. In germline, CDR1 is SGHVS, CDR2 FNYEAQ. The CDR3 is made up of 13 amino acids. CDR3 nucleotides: TGTGCCAGCAGCTTAGGGCTCGCGGGGACCCAGTACTTC. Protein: CASSLGLAGTQYF.

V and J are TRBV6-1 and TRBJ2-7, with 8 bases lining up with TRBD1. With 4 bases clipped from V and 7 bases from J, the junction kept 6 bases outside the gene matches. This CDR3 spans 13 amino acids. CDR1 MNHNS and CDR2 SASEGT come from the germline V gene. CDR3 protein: CASSGTGSAEQYF. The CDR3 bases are TGTGCCAGCAGTGGGACAGGGTCGGCAGAGCAGTACTTC.

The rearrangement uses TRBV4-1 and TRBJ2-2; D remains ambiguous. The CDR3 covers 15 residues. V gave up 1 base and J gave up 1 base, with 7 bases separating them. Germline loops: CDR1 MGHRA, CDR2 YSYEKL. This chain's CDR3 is CASSQVAGNTGELFF. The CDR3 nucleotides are TGCGCCAGCAGCCAAGTGGCAGGGAACACCGGGGAGCTGTTTTTT.

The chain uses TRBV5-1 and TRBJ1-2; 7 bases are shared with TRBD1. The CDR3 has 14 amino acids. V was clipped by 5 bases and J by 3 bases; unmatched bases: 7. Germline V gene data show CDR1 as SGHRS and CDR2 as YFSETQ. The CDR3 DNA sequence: TGCGCCAGCAGACAGACAGGGTTGGACTATGGCTACACCTTC. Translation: CASRQTGLDYGYTF.

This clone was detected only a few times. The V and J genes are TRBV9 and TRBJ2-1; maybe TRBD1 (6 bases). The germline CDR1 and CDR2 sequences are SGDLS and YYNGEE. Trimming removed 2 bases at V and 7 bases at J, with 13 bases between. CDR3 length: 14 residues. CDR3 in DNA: TGTGCCAGCAGCGTCATGGGGGCCTCGAATGAGCAGTTCTTC. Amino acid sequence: CASSVMGASNEQFF.

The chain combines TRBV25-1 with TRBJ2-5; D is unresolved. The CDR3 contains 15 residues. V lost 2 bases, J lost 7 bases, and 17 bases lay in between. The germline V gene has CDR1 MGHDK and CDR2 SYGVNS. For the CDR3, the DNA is TGTGCCAGCAGTGAAGACCAGCGCCAAAGACGGACCCAGTACTTC. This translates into CASSEDQRQRRTQYF.

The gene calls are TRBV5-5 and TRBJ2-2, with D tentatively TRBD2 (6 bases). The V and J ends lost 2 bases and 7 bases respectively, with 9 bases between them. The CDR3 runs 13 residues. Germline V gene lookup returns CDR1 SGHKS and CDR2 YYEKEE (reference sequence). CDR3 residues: CASSFMGGGELFF. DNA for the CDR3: TGTGCCAGCAGCTTTATGGGGGGCGGGGAGCTGTTTTTT.

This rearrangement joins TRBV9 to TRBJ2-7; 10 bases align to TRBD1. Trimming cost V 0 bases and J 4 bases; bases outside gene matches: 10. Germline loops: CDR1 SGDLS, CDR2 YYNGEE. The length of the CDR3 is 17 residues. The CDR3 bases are TGTGCCAGCAGCGTAGGGGCTGGGACAGGGGATGGGTACGAGCAGTACTTC. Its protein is CASSVGAGTGDGYEQYF.

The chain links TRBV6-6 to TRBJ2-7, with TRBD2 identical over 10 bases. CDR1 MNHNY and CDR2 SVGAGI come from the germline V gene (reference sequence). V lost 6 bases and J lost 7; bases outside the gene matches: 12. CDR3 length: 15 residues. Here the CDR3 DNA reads TGTGCCAGCAGCATTCTAGCGGGGGAGGTAAGGGAGCAGTACTTC. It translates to CASSILAGEVREQYF.

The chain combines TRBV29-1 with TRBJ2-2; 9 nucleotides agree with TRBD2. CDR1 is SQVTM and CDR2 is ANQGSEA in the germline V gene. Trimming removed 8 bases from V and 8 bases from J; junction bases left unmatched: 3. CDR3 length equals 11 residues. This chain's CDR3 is CSHTSGGELFF. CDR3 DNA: TGCAGCCATACTAGCGGGGGGGAGCTGTTTTTT.

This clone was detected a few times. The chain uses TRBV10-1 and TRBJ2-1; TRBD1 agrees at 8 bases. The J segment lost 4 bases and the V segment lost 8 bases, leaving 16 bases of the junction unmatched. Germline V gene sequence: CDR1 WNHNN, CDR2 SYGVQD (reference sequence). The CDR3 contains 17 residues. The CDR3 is CASSGQADPLKYNEQFF. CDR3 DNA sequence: TGCGCCAGCTCGGGACAGGCCGATCCACTAAAATACAATGAGCAGTTCTTC.

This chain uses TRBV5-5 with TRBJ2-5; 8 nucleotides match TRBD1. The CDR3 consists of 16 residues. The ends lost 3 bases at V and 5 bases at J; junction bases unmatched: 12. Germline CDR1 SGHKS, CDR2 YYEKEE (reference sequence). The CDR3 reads CASSSSSQGAGETQYF. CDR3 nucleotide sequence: TGTGCCAGCAGCTCGTCTTCTCAGGGGGCGGGGGAGACCCAGTACTTC. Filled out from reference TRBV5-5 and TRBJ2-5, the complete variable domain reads DAGVTQSPTHLIKTRGQQVTLRCSPISGHKSVSWYQQVLGQGPQFIFQYYEKEERGRGNFPDRFSARQFPNYSSELNVNALLLGDSALYLCASSSSSQGAGETQYFGPGTRLLVL.

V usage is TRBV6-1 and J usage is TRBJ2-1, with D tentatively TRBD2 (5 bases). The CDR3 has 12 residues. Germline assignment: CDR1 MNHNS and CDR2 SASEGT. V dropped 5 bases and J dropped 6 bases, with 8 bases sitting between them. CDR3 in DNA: TGTGCCAGCAGTTCCGGGGTCAATGAGCAGTTCTTC. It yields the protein CASSSGVNEQFF.